Included here is one T cell receptor (beta chain) sequence, with context. The antigen is unknown. The V gene's germline CDR1 is MDHEN and CDR2 SYDVKM. Trimming left V 3 bases short and J 2 bases short, with 7 bases between. This CDR3 has 13 amino acids. This sample was included in a study of T cell responses to AZD1222 COVID-19 vaccine. Regarding the study as a whole: Most donors were white British, females outnumbered males, and clonal diversity was possibly underestimated.

Assay: immunoSEQ multiplex PCR; the TCRdb copy retains only in-frame clones and omits some. The sample shows around 140,000 clones, about 91% of them seen only once. This clonotype was sampled from an adult in good health. This material consisted of peripheral blood, taken on day 0 of AZD1222 vaccination. The chain employs TRBV28 and TRBJ2-5, with D hard to call. CDR3 region: CASSLGSQETQYF. CDR3 DNA sequence: TGTGCCAGCAGTTTGGGAAGTCAAGAGACCCAGTACTTC.